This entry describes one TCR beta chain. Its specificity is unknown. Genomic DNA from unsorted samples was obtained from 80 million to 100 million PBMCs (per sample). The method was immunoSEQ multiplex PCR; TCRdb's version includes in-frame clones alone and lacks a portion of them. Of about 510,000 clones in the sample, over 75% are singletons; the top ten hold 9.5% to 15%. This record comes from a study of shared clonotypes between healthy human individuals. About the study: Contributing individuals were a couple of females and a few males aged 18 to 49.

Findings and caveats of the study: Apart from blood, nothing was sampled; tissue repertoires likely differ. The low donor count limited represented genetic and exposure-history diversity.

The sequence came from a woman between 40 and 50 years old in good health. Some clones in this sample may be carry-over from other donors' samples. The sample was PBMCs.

The DNA of the CDR3 is TGCAGCGTTTCAGGGCTGCAGACTAATGAAAAACTGTTTTTT. Its protein product is CSVSGLQTNEKLFF. V and J are TRBV29-1 and TRBJ1-4, with D maybe TRBD1 (5 bases). Germline assignment: CDR1 SQVTM and CDR2 ANQGSEA. This CDR3 contains 14 residues. Trimming took off 5 bases at V and 2 bases at J, with 12 bases between the two ends.